This T cell receptor beta chain was documented in a study of vaccination effects on CD4 cells after COVID-19. This table comes from immunoSEQ multiplex PCR, and its TCRdb copy is limited to in-frame clones, with some not included. The repertoire holds about 14,000 clones, with over 60% as singletons. This clone occurred a few times. Its antigen is as yet unknown. Peptide-pool stimulation followed by sequencing identified expanded antigen-specific CD4+ clonotypes in the ViraFEST assay. Once cultured for approximately eleven days, the cells underwent separation to obtain CD4+ T cells. The study found no prior SARS-CoV-2 infection in the vaccine recipients, who tested negative for nucleocapsid antibodies. For each well, over 1.5 million PBMC were cultured with about 10 IU/ml IL-2 and roughly 9.8 ug/ml peptides. Half-medium changes using IL-2 medium occurred on days 3 and 7. Study findings and constraints: Substantial clonal contraction characterized both infection- and vaccine-induced clones late after vaccination.

Germline values: CDR1 LGHNA, CDR2 YSLEER. This CDR3 has 13 residues. V was clipped by 4 bases and J by 4 bases, with 8 bases between them. The rearrangement links TRBV4-3 to TRBJ1-5; D is uncertain. The material was CD4+ T cells from PBMCs cultured with HCoV-229E spike peptides, obtained before COVID-19 vaccination. This TCR came from a human donor who received a COVID-19 vaccine. The CDR3 region is CASSLNTNQPQHF. The CDR3 DNA reads as TGCGCCAGCAGCCTAAATACTAATCAGCCCCAGCATTTT.